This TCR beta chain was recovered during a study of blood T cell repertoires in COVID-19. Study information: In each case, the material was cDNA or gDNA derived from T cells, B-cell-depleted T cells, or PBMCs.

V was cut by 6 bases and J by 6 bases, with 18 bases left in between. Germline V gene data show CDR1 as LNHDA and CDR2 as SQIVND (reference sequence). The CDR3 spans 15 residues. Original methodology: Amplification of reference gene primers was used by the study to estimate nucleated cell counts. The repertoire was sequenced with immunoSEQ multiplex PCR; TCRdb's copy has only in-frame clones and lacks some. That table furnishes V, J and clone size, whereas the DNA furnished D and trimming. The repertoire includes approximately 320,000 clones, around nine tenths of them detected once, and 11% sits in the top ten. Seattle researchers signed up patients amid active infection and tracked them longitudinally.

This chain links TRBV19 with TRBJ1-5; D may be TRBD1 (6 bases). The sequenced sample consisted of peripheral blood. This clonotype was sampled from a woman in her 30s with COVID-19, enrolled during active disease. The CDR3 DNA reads TGTGCCAGTAGCACCCAGTCCCTACAGGGTCAGCCCCAGCATTTT. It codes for CASSTQSLQGQPQHF.